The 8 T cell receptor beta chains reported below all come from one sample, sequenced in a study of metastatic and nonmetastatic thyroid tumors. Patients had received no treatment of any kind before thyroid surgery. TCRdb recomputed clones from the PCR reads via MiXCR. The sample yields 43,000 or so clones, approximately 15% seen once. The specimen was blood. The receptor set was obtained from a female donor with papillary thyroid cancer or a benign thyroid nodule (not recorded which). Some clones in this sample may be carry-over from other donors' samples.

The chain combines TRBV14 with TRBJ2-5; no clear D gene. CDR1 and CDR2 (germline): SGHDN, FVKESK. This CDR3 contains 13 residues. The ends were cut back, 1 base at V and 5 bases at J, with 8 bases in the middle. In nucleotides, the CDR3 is TGTGCCAGCAGCCAAGGACGGTGGGAGACCCAGTACTTC. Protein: CASSQGRWETQYF.

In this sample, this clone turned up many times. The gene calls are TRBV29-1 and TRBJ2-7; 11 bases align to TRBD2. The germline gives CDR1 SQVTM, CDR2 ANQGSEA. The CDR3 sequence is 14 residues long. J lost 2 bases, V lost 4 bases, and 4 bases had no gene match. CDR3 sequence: CSVVLAGGAYEQYF. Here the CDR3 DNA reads TGCAGCGTTGTTCTAGCGGGAGGTGCCTACGAGCAGTACTTC.

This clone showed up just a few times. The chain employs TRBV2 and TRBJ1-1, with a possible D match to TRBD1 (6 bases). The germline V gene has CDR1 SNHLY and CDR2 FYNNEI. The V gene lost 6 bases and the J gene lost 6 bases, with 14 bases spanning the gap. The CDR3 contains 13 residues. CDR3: CASRHTGSAEAFF. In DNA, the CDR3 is TGTGCCAGCAGACATACAGGGAGCGCTGAAGCTTTCTTT.

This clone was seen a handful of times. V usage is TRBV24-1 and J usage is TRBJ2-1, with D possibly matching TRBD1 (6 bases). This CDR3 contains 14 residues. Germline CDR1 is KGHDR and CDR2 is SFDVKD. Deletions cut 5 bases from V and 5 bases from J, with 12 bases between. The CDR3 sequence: CATSGPHRDNEQFF. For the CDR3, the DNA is TGTGCCACCAGTGGTCCACACAGGGACAATGAGCAGTTCTTC.

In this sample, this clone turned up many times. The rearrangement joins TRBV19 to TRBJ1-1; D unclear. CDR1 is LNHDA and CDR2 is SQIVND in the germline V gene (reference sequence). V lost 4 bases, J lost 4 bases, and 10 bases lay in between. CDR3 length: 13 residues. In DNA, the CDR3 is TGTGCCAGTAGTAAGGGCCCAGGCACTGAAGCTTTCTTT. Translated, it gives CASSKGPGTEAFF.

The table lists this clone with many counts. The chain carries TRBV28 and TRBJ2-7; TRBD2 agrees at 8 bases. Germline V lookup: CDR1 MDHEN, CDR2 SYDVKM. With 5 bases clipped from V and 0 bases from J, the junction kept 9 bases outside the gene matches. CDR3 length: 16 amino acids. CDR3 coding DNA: TGTGCCAGCAGTCCGCGAAGACTAGCGTACTCCTACGAGCAGTACTTC. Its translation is CASSPRRLAYSYEQYF.

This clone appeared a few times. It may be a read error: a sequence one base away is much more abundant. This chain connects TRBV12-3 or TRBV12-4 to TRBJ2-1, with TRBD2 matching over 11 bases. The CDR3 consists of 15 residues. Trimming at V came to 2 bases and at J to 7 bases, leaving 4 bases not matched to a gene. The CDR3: CASSLLAGGVNEQFF. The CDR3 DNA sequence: TGTGCCAGCAGTTTATTAGCGGGGGGGGTGAATGAGCAGTTCTTC.

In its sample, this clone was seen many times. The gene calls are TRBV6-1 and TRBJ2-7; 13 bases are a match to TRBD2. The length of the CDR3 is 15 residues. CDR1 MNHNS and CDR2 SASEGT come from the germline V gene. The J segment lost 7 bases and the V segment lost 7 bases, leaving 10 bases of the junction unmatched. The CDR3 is CASNDGLAGEREQYF. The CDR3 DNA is TGTGCCAGCAACGATGGACTAGCGGGAGAAAGGGAGCAGTACTTC.